The present T cell receptor beta chain was sequenced within a study of stem cell transplantation in POMP-related autoinflammatory disease. Overall study: Hypothesis: faulty thymoproteasomes impair CD8+ T-cell selection, skewing TRB repertoires. Findings of the study overall: In patients with PRAID, every analyzed T-cell subset tended to show lower diversity and higher clonality. Fewer unique TRB V-J gene pairings were identified in patients with PRAID.

The data were produced by immunoSEQ multiplex PCR, yet TCRdb's version contains in-frame clones alone and is incomplete. The table includes 68,000 or so clones, roughly 91% detected once. Concerning this clone itself: As yet, its antigen is unknown.

V was cut by 5 bases and J by 0 bases, with 16 bases left in between. This CDR3 comprises 17 residues. The germline V gene encodes CDR1 MNHEY and CDR2 SMNVEV (reference sequence). The gene calls are TRBV27 and TRBJ1-4; D unclear. The receptor's source is a human patient with POMP-related autoinflammation and immune dysregulation (PRAID). Part of the T cells may come from the graft donor. This sample comprised CD4+ T cells from PBMCs, obtained after stem cell transplantation. The CDR3 loop reads CASSPLGRFATNEKLFF. CDR3 bases: TGTGCCAGCAGTCCCCTCGGCAGATTTGCAACTAATGAAAAACTGTTTTTT.